These T cell receptor beta chains were read from a single sample in a study of early T cells in non-severe SARS-CoV-2 infection. MiXCR was run by TCRdb on the 5' RACE reads, yielding one entry per CDR3 protein. This table has 50,000 to 70,000 distinct CDR3 sequences, around 13% appearing once. The specimen was whole blood. Receptors originate from an adult who was a healthcare worker with PCR-confirmed SARS-CoV-2 infection or an uninfected control (not recorded which). Each CDR3 is given with its conserved first and last residue. A D gene is named only where the DNA matches it firmly. Expanded clones are given a class, and other clones once, few, many or no size at all.

TRBV11-2	many	TRBD2	TRBJ2-1	CASSWATSGVFEQFF	TGTGCCAGCAGCTGGGCGACTAGCGGGGTCTTTGAGCAGTTCTTC
TRBV3-1	NA	TRBD1	TRBJ2-3	CASSPLLDRVASRTDTQYF	TGTGCCAGCAGCCCTCTACTGGACAGGGTGGCTTCCCGCACAGATACGCAGTATTTT
TRBV11-2	many	NA	TRBJ2-7	CASSSPARGAGDAREQYF	TGTGCCAGCAGCTCACCGGCCAGGGGAGCAGGGGACGCTCGCGAGCAGTACTTC
TRBV12-3/TRBV12-4	NA	NA	TRBJ1-2	CASSFYGYGYTF	TGTGCCAGCAGTTTTTACGGGTATGGCTACACCTTC
TRBV10-3	few	NA	TRBJ1-1	CAISDPRGTEAFF	TGTGCCATCAGTGACCCTCGGGGGACTGAAGCTTTCTTT
TRBV11-2	few	NA	TRBJ2-5	CASSPPDRAKTQYF	TGTGCCAGCAGCCCCCCGGACCGAGCTAAGACCCAGTACTTC
TRBV5-1	few	TRBD2	TRBJ2-7	CASSLDGTSGYYEQYF	TGCGCCAGCAGCTTGGACGGGACTAGCGGATACTACGAGCAGTACTTC
TRBV11-2	many	NA	TRBJ2-5	CASSPLGSSSQETQYF	TGTGCCAGCAGCCCCCTCGGTTCTTCAAGCCAAGAGACCCAGTACTTC
TRBV6-5	NA	TRBD1	TRBJ2-7	CASSEDRGLYEQYF	TGTGCCAGCAGCGAGGACAGGGGACTCTACGAGCAGTACTTC
TRBV7-8	NA	NA	TRBJ2-7	CASSVGYSYEQYF	TGTGCCAGCAGCGTAGGTTACTCCTACGAGCAGTACTTC
TRBV5-1	NA	NA	TRBJ1-1	CASSLGNSVPNTEAFF	TGCGCCAGCAGCTTGGGGAATTCGGTTCCCAACACTGAAGCTTTCTTT
TRBV18	many	TRBD1	TRBJ1-2	CASSPETGNYGYTF	TGTGCCAGCTCACCAGAGACAGGGAACTATGGCTACACCTTC
TRBV11-2	few	NA	TRBJ2-3	CASRTEKRGLATDTQYF	TGTGCCAGCAGGACAGAAAAAAGGGGTTTGGCCACAGATACGCAGTATTTT
TRBV30	many	TRBD1	TRBJ1-1	CAWSGTGGRTEAFF	TGTGCCTGGAGCGGCACAGGGGGAAGGACTGAAGCTTTCTTT
TRBV3-1	NA	TRBD1	TRBJ1-1	CASSQRQGSTEAFF	TGTGCCAGCAGCCAGAGACAGGGGAGCACTGAAGCTTTCTTT
TRBV2	NA	NA	TRBJ1-2	CASTVQGSYGYTF	TGTGCCAGCACCGTACAGGGCAGCTATGGCTACACCTTC
TRBV11-2	many	NA	TRBJ2-7	CASSFGPDYEQYF	TGTGCCAGCAGCTTCGGGCCTGACTACGAGCAGTACTTC
TRBV3-1	NA	TRBD1	TRBJ2-1	CASSPFGTGVYNEQFF	TGTGCCAGCAGCCCTTTCGGGACAGGGGTATACAATGAGCAGTTCTTC
TRBV6-5	NA	NA	TRBJ2-7	CASSPPPVSTYEQYF	TGTGCCAGCAGTCCCCCACCCGTCTCCACTTACGAGCAGTACTTC
TRBV20-1	few	TRBD1	TRBJ2-5	CSAREWTGGTQYF	TGCAGTGCTAGAGAGTGGACAGGAGGGACCCAGTACTTC
TRBV19	few	NA	TRBJ2-5	CASSIAGLQETQYF	TGTGCCAGTAGTATTGCGGGGCTACAAGAGACCCAGTACTTC
TRBV18	few	TRBD1	TRBJ2-7	CASSLTGENEQYF	TGTGCCAGCTCACTTACAGGGGAAAACGAGCAGTACTTC
TRBV27	few	TRBD2	TRBJ2-1	CASSPSGGAPNEQFF	TGTGCCAGCAGCCCAAGCGGGGGGGCCCCCAATGAGCAGTTCTTC
TRBV6-1	many	TRBD2	TRBJ2-7	CASSVSGGPYEQYF	TGTGCCAGCAGTGTGAGCGGGGGACCCTACGAGCAGTACTTC
TRBV28	many	TRBD2	TRBJ2-7	CASSFPTGGQYF	TGTGCCAGCAGTTTCCCGACGGGGGGGCAGTACTTC
TRBV7-8	few	TRBD2	TRBJ2-3	CASSVGTPGGESQYF	TGTGCCAGCAGCGTCGGGACTCCGGGAGGTGAATCGCAGTATTTT
TRBV19	many	TRBD2	TRBJ2-1	CASSTITGGVSYNEQFF	TGTGCCAGTAGTACCATCACCGGGGGGGTATCCTACAATGAGCAGTTCTTC
TRBV4-3	many	TRBD2	TRBJ2-2	CASSQGTASGGYTGELFF	TGCGCCAGCAGCCAAGGAACAGCAAGCGGGGGGTACACCGGGGAGCTGTTTTTT
TRBV28	few	TRBD1	TRBJ1-1	CASSLRYRGYEAFF	TGTGCCAGCAGTTTACGCTACAGGGGTTATGAAGCTTTCTTT
TRBV13	many	TRBD1	TRBJ1-1	CASSLAGQMNTEAFF	TGTGCCAGCAGCTTAGCGGGACAGATGAACACTGAAGCTTTCTTT
TRBV7-2	many	TRBD1	TRBJ2-2	CANLDRDTGELFF	TGTGCCAACCTGGACAGGGACACCGGGGAGCTGTTTTTT
TRBV11-1	NA	NA	TRBJ2-3	CASSPGPKQYF	TGTGCCAGCAGCCCCGGCCCCAAGCAGTATTTT
TRBV29-1	few	NA	TRBJ1-3	CSVVDRPSGNTIYF	TGCAGCGTTGTGGACCGCCCCTCTGGAAACACCATATATTTT
TRBV20-1	few	NA	TRBJ2-1	CSASFPNNEQFF	TGCAGTGCTAGCTTTCCGAACAATGAGCAGTTCTTC
TRBV7-6	few	NA	TRBJ1-1	CASSLEVVNTEAFF	TGTGCCAGCAGCTTAGAAGTGGTGAACACTGAAGCTTTCTTT
TRBV12-5	NA	TRBD2	TRBJ2-5	CASGLGSGVRETQYF	TGTGCTAGTGGTTTGGGTAGCGGGGTACGGGAGACCCAGTACTTC
TRBV11-2	many	TRBD2	TRBJ2-1	CASTISGGDNEQFF	TGTGCCAGCACCATTAGCGGGGGGGACAATGAGCAGTTCTTC
TRBV20-1	NA	TRBD2	TRBJ2-1	CSASWGGNYNEQFF	TGCAGTGCTAGCTGGGGGGGGAACTACAATGAGCAGTTCTTC
TRBV18	NA	NA	TRBJ1-1	CASSPPRPRNTEAFF	TGTGCCAGCTCACCACCTCGTCCCAGGAACACTGAAGCTTTCTTT
TRBV30	many	TRBD1	TRBJ1-1	CAWGKGATEAFF	TGTGCCTGGGGGAAGGGGGCCACTGAAGCTTTCTTT
TRBV6-2/TRBV6-3	few	TRBD2	TRBJ2-1	CASSYASGGAVEQFF	TGTGCCAGCAGTTACGCTAGCGGGGGGGCAGTTGAGCAGTTCTTC
TRBV9	many	TRBD2	TRBJ2-3	CASSVEPLGGGGRDTQYF	TGTGCCAGCAGCGTAGAGCCCCTCGGCGGCGGGGGGAGGGATACGCAGTATTTT
TRBV19	NA	TRBD2	TRBJ2-5	CASSMAGGTQETQYF	TGTGCCAGTAGTATGGCGGGGGGAACTCAAGAGACCCAGTACTTC
TRBV10-2	NA	NA	TRBJ2-7	CASASRPGYHIEQYF	TGCGCCAGCGCCTCCCGTCCCGGGTACCATATCGAGCAGTACTTC
TRBV6-1	NA	NA	TRBJ2-1	CATHRGGEQFF	TGTGCCACCCATCGAGGGGGGGAGCAGTTCTTC
TRBV20-1	NA	TRBD1	TRBJ2-7	CSARVPNRGNEQYF	TGCAGTGCTAGAGTTCCGAACAGGGGGAACGAGCAGTACTTC
TRBV2	many	NA	TRBJ1-5	CASSEGAGQPQHF	TGTGCCAGCAGTGAAGGGGCCGGCCAGCCCCAGCATTTT
TRBV7-8	many	TRBD1	TRBJ2-7	CASRRFQGVNYEQYF	TGTGCCAGCAGGAGGTTCCAGGGGGTAAACTACGAGCAGTACTTC
TRBV19	NA	NA	TRBJ1-6	CASRRDSSYNSPLHF	TGTGCCAGTAGGAGAGATAGCTCCTATAATTCACCCCTCCACTTT
TRBV3-1	few	NA	TRBJ1-1	CASSRRGSTEAFF	TGTGCCAGCAGCCGAAGGGGGTCCACTGAAGCTTTCTTT
TRBV11-2	NA	NA	TRBJ1-2	CASSRGRFALRAAEYGYTF	TGTGCCAGCAGCCGGGGGAGGTTCGCCTTAAGGGCCGCCGAATATGGCTACACCTTC
TRBV10-3	once	TRBD2	TRBJ2-2	CAIRGDFTGELFF	TGTGCCATCCGGGGGGACTTCACCGGGGAGCTGTTTTTT
TRBV5-5	few	NA	TRBJ2-5	CASSLGQIQETQYF	TGTGCCAGCAGCTTGGGACAGATACAAGAGACCCAGTACTTC